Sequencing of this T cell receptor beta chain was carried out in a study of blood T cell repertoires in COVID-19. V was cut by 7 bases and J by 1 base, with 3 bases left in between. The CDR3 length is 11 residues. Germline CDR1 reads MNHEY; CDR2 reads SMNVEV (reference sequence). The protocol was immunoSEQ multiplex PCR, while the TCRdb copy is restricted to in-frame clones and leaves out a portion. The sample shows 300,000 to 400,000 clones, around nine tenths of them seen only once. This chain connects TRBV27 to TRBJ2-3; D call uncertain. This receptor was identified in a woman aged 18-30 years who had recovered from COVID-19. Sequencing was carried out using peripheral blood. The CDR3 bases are TGTGCCAGCACCGGCACAGATACGCAGTATTTT. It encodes CASTGTDTQYF.